This entry features one T cell receptor beta chain sequence. Its antigen is not identified. CDR1 is SGHNT, CDR2 YENEEA, per germline. CDR3 length: 15 amino acids. Trimming cost V 7 bases and J 4 bases; bases outside gene matches: 8. This PCR relied on a set of 60 Vbeta primers and 13 Jbeta primers. Clones were sequenced by immunoSEQ multiplex PCR, and TCRdb holds only the in-frame ones, with some missing. The table includes 200,000 to 250,000 clones, over 60% detected once. These data belong to a study of cytomegalovirus exposure and HLA in healthy donors. Turning to the study itself: T cells numbering about 179 million yielded 117 million unique TCR beta sequences in an earlier analysis. Counted in an early data release were about 86 million unique TCRs from HLA-typed donors. Findings and caveats of the study: HLA allele associations emerged for under 20,000 TCR beta sequences in a later analysis, at 0.05 false discovery rate.

The chain employs TRBV11-3 and TRBJ1-3; 9 nucleotides align to TRBD1. The sequenced material came from PBMCs. The sequence was collected from a man aged 18 to 29 in good health and CMV-seronegative. CDR3 DNA: TGTGCCAGCACAGTCGGACAGGGGTACGGAAACACCATATATTTT. This encodes CASTVGQGYGNTIYF.